The 14 T cell receptor beta chains given below trace back to one sample, sequenced in a study of T cell responses to AZD1222 COVID-19 vaccine. TCRdb keeps only in-frame clones here, not all; method: immunoSEQ multiplex PCR. The data hold about 180,000 clones, with about nine tenths observed a single time. This specimen was peripheral blood, taken 28 days after the second dose of the MenACWY control vaccine. These receptors all come from an adult who received the MenACWY meningococcal vaccine as a control.

J is TRBJ1-4 and V is TRBV5-4; D possibly corresponds to TRBD1 (5 bases). CDR3 length: 12 amino acids. Germline lookup yields CDR1 SGHNT and CDR2 YYREEE (reference sequence). The V gene lost 4 bases and the J gene lost 11 bases, with 12 bases spanning the gap. The chain's CDR3 is CASSPGDRKLFF. In DNA, the CDR3 is TGTGCCAGCAGCCCGGGGGATCGGAAACTGTTTTTT.

The chain carries TRBV30 and TRBJ2-5, with a tentative D call TRBD1 (6 bases). V lost 2 bases, J lost 4 bases, and 17 bases lay in between. Germline CDR1 GTSNPN, CDR2 SVGIG (reference sequence). The CDR3 extends over 15 amino acids. The CDR3 DNA sequence: TGTGCCTGGAGTAAGTCTTGGGGGCTAGGAGAGACCCAGTACTTC. Amino acids: CAWSKSWGLGETQYF.

V gene TRBV3-1 (or the pseudogene TRBV3-2) combines with J gene TRBJ1-3; the D gene is possibly TRBD1 (5 bases). Trimming pared 1 base from V and 0 bases from J, leaving 13 bases between. The germline CDR1 and CDR2 sequences are LGHDT and YNNKEL (reference sequence). The CDR3 loop spans 17 amino acids. The CDR3 DNA reads TGTGCCAGCAGCCAAGGGCAGGGATACTACTCTGGAAACACCATATATTTT. Residues: CASSQGQGYYSGNTIYF.

This chain joins TRBV19 and TRBJ2-1; no reliable D call. The CDR3 is made up of 15 amino acids. V shed 2 bases and J shed 3 bases, with 11 bases lying between them. From germline, CDR1 is LNHDA and CDR2 SQIVND (reference sequence). The DNA for the CDR3 is TGTGCCAGTAGTATATTGGACGGTTTCTACAATGAGCAGTTCTTC. Encoded protein: CASSILDGFYNEQFF.

The chain carries TRBV5-1 and TRBJ1-1, with 8 bases lining up with TRBD1. J gave up 4 bases and V 3 bases, and 14 bases lay outside the gene matches. Per the germline V gene, CDR1 is SGHRS and CDR2 is YFSETQ. The CDR3 runs to 17 residues. DNA for the CDR3: TGCGCCAGCAGCTCCGACCGACAGGGGAAATGGGGCACTGAAGCTTTCTTT. It specifies CASSSDRQGKWGTEAFF.

The chain employs TRBV13 and TRBJ2-6; D is possibly TRBD2 (6 bases). Trimming stripped 5 bases from V and 12 bases from J, with 17 bases between. The CDR3 sequence is 14 residues long. Germline V lookup: CDR1 PRHDT, CDR2 FYEKMQ (reference sequence). This CDR3 reads CASSLGTPPFVLTF. The CDR3 DNA reads TGTGCCAGCAGCCTCGGGACTCCGCCATTCGTCCTGACTTTC. Supplemented by reference TRBV13 and TRBJ2-6, the full variable domain reads AAGVIQSPRHLIKEKRETATLKCYPIPRHDTVYWYQQGPGQDPQFLISFYEKMQSDKGSIPDRFSAQQFSDYHSELNMSSLELGDSALYFCASSLGTPPFVLTFGAGSRLTVL.

The CDR3, as DNA: TGCGCCAGCAGCTTTTCGGGACTAGCGGGAGGGGACTCCTACAATGAGCAGTTCTTC. Encoded protein: CASSFSGLAGGDSYNEQFF. V gene TRBV5-1 combines with J gene TRBJ2-1, with TRBD2 matching over 16 bases. The germline V gene encodes CDR1 SGHRS and CDR2 YFSETQ. V dropped 2 bases and J dropped 0; count of bases not matched to a gene: 5. This CDR3 comprises 19 residues.

A single count supports this clone. The V gene is TRBV7-2, the J gene TRBJ2-2; D not certain. The germline CDR1 and CDR2 sequences are SGHTA and FQGNSA. Trimming left V 2 bases short and J 5 bases short, with 15 bases between. The CDR3 extends over 16 amino acids. As DNA, the CDR3 is TGTGCCAGCAGCTTATACGCCCAGACGAGGACCGGGGAGCTGTTTTTT. It yields the protein CASSLYAQTRTGELFF. Based on the CDR3 plus reference TRBV7-2 and TRBJ2-2, the full variable domain is GAGVSQSPSNKVTEKGKDVELRCDPISGHTALYWYRQSLGQGLEFLIYFQGNSAPDKSGLPSDRFSAERTGGSVSTLTIQRTQQEDSAVYLCASSLYAQTRTGELFFGEGSRLTVL.

CDR3 region: CASSVNRGLNYGYTF. The DNA of the CDR3 is TGTGCCAGCAGCGTCAACAGGGGTTTGAACTATGGCTACACCTTC. V is TRBV14 and J is TRBJ1-2; 7 nucleotides line up with TRBD1. The V gene end was trimmed by 5 bases and the J gene end by 2 bases; junction bases not matched to a gene: 8. The CDR3 consists of 15 residues. Germline loops: CDR1 SGHDN, CDR2 FVKESK.

This clone has a single count. The chain recombines TRBV27 with TRBJ1-3; D unresolved. This CDR3 is 13 amino acids long. Germline V gene data show CDR1 as MNHEY and CDR2 as SMNVEV (reference sequence). V lost 10 bases to trimming and J lost 4 bases, with 14 bases between them. The CDR3 DNA reads TGTGCCACCCGACCATCCCCCGGAAACACCATATATTTT. The encoded protein is CATRPSPGNTIYF.

This chain links TRBV28 with TRBJ2-2; a weak D match, TRBD2 (6 bases). Germline CDR1 reads MDHEN; CDR2 reads SYDVKM. V lost 5 bases and J 4 bases, leaving 11 bases between the germline ends. The CDR3 is 14 residues long. DNA for the CDR3: TGTGCCAGCAGTGCCCCGGGGGTCACCGGGGAGCTGTTTTTT. The encoded protein is CASSAPGVTGELFF.

V usage is TRBV7-2 and J usage is TRBJ1-2; perhaps TRBD1 as D (5 bases). Looked up from germline, CDR1 is SGHTA and CDR2 is FQGNSA. With 4 bases removed from V and 5 bases from J, the gap between germline ends came to 11 bases. This CDR3 contains 13 residues. The CDR3 DNA follows: TGTGCCAGCAGCTCCTTCGACAGATATGGCTACACCTTC. It yields the protein CASSSFDRYGYTF.

The J gene is TRBJ2-7, the V gene TRBV4-3; TRBD2 matches at 9 bases. Looked up from germline, CDR1 is LGHNA and CDR2 is YSLEER. The CDR3 runs to 16 residues. V was clipped by 4 bases and J by 3 bases; unmatched bases: 10. CDR3 nucleotide sequence: TGCGCCAGCAGCCTATATCCAAAGACTAGCGGCTACGAGCAGTACTTC. It codes for CASSLYPKTSGYEQYF.

The J gene is TRBJ2-7, the V gene TRBV3-1 (or the pseudogene TRBV3-2); 7 bases line up with TRBD1. Germline V CDR1 and CDR2: LGHDT, YNNKEL (reference sequence). The CDR3 extends over 18 amino acids. V trimming: 0 bases; J trimming: 3 bases; junction bases outside the gene matches: 14. CDR3 residues: CASSQDLVGQFLNYEQYF. CDR3 nucleotide sequence: TGTGCCAGCAGCCAAGACCTGGTGGGACAGTTCCTCAACTACGAGCAGTACTTC.